The clone carrying this TCR beta chain was observed many times. Its target is not known. Unique molecular identifiers were added to individual cDNA molecules. Using its own MiXCR run on the 5' RACE reads, TCRdb lists one record per CDR3 protein. Of 55,000 to 70,000 distinct CDR3 sequences in the sample, approximately 12% were seen once. The CDR3 runs to 15 residues. V was trimmed by 2 bases and J by 0 bases, leaving 10 bases between them. Germline loops: CDR1 MNHEY, CDR2 SVGAGI. This sample was taken from a study of early T cells in non-severe SARS-CoV-2 infection. Study-wide background: Unsorted whole blood bulk RNA was sequenced, with unpaired chains. Study-wide results and limits: VDJdb matching skewed toward anti-spike CD8 responses, missing private and CD4 specificities.

V usage is TRBV6-5 and J usage is TRBJ1-1; the D is unclear. The sequenced material came from whole blood. The TCR originated in an adult who was a healthcare worker with PCR-confirmed SARS-CoV-2 infection or an uninfected control (not recorded which). The CDR3 DNA is TGTGCCAGCAGTTACATTAGCGGAATGAACACTGAAGCTTTCTTT. It specifies CASSYISGMNTEAFF.